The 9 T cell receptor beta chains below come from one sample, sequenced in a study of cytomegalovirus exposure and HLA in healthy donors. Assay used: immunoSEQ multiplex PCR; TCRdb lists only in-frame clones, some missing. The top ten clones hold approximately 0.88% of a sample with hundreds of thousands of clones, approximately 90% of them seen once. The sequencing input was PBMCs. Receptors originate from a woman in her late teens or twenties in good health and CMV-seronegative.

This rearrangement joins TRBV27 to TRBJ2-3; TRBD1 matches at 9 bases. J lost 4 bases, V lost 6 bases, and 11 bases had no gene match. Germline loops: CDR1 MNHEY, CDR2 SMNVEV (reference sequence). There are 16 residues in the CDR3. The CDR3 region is CASSPPGTGIPDTQYF. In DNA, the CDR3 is TGTGCCAGCAGCCCACCGGGGACAGGGATCCCAGATACGCAGTATTTT.

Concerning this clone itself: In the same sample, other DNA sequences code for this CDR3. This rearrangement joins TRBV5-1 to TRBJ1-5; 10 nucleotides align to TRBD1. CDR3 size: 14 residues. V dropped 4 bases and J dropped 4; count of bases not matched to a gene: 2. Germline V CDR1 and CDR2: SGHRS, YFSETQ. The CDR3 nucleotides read TGCGCCAGCAGCCCGGGACAGGGGAATCAGCCCCAGCATTTT. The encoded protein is CASSPGQGNQPQHF. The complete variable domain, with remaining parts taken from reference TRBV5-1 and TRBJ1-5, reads KAGVTQTPRYLIKTRGQQVTLSCSPISGHRSVSWYQQTPGQGLQFLFEYFSETQRNKGNFPGRFSGRQFSNSRSEMNVSTLELGDSALYLCASSPGQGNQPQHFGDGTRLSIL.

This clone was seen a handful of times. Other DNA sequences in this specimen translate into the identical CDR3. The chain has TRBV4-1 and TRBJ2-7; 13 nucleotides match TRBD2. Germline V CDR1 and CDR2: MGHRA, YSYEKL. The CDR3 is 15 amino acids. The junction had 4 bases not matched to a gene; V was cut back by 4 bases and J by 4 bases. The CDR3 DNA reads TGCGCCAGCAGCCTCGGACTAGCGGGAGCGTACGAGCAGTACTTC. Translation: CASSLGLAGAYEQYF.

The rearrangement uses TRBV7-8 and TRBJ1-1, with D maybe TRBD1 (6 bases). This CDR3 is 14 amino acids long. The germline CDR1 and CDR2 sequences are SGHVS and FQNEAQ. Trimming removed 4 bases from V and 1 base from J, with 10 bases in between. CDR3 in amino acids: CASSSPQGNTEAFF. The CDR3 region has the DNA TGTGCCAGCAGCTCGCCACAGGGGAACACTGAAGCTTTCTTT.

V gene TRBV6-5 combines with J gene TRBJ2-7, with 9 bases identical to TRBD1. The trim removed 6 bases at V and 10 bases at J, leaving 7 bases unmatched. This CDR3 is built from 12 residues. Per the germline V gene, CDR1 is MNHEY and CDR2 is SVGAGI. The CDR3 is CASRTGDREQYF. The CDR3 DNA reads TGTGCCAGCAGGACGGGGGACAGGGAACAGTACTTC.

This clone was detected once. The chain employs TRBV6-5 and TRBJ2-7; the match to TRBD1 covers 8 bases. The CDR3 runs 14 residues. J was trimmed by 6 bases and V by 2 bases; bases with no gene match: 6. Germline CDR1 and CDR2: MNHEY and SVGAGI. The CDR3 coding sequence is TGTGCCAGCAGTTACCGGAGACAGGGGTTCGAGCAGTACTTC. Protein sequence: CASSYRRQGFEQYF.

In DNA form, the CDR3 reads TGTGCCAGCAGCCCCTTTTCGGGAGGATTCACAGATACGCAGTATTTT. It encodes CASSPFSGGFTDTQYF. The chain employs TRBV9 and TRBJ2-3, with 7 bases that match TRBD2. Looked up from germline, CDR1 is SGDLS and CDR2 is YYNGEE. The length of the CDR3 is 16 residues. The junction had 10 bases not matched to a gene; V was cut back by 4 bases and J by 2 bases.

The CDR3 nucleotides are TGTGCTAGTGGCGCAGGCAACACTGAAGCTTTCTTT. Translated, it gives CASGAGNTEAFF. The chain links TRBV12-5 to TRBJ1-1; D not certain. This CDR3 region has 12 residues. V was clipped by 6 bases and J by 2 bases, with 7 bases between them. The germline V gene encodes CDR1 LGHNT and CDR2 FRNRAP.

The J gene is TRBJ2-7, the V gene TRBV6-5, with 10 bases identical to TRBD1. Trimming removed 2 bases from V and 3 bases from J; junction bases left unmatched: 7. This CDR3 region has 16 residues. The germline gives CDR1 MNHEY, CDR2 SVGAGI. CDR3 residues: CASSYGAGTGVYEQYF. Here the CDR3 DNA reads TGTGCCAGCAGTTACGGGGCCGGGACAGGGGTCTACGAGCAGTACTTC.